These T cell receptor beta chains were read from a single sample in a study of shared clonotypes between healthy human individuals. Sequenced by immunoSEQ multiplex PCR; TCRdb stores in-frame clones only, minus some. Of 2,500,000 or so clones in the sample, 85% to 95% were seen once. The sequenced material came from naive CD4+ T cells from PBMCs. The source of these receptors is a young man in good health. Some clones in this sample may be carry-over from other donors' samples. The CDR3 runs from the conserved cysteine through the conserved F or W. D genes are given only for firm matches. Clone size is stated in some rows and not others, as once, few, many or a class when expanded.

clone size	V gene	D gene	J gene	CDR3 protein	CDR3 DNA
.	TRBV10-1	TRBD1	TRBJ2-3	CASGQGSRVTDTQYF	TGCGCCAGTGGACAGGGGTCCAGGGTCACAGATACGCAGTATTTT
.	TRBV11-2	.	TRBJ2-7	CASSLSRNSAYYEQYF	TGTGCCAGCAGCTTATCTCGAAATAGCGCGTACTACGAGCAGTACTTC
once	TRBV7-3	TRBD2	TRBJ2-3	CASSFGLAASTDTQYF	TGTGCCAGCAGCTTCGGACTAGCGGCTAGCACAGATACGCAGTATTTT
.	TRBV5-1	.	TRBJ1-4	CASSRGGVEEKLFF	TGCGCCAGCTCCCGGGGGGGAGTTGAGGAAAAACTGTTTTTT
.	TRBV5-1	.	TRBJ2-1	CASSLVASLYNEQFF	TGCGCCAGCAGCTTGGTTGCTAGCCTTTACAATGAGCAGTTCTTC
.	TRBV7-3	.	TRBJ2-2	CASSLQAVLNTGELFF	TGTGCCAGCAGCTTACAGGCAGTCCTCAACACCGGGGAGCTGTTTTTT
.	TRBV27	TRBD2	TRBJ2-7	CASSLTGGEQYF	TGTGCCAGCAGTTTGACGGGGGGCGAGCAGTACTTC
.	TRBV5-1	.	TRBJ2-6	CASSLVALSGANVLTF	TGCGCCAGCAGCTTAGTAGCACTTTCTGGGGCCAACGTCCTGACTTTC
.	TRBV5-8	.	TRBJ1-5	CASSRRGNQPQHF	TGTGCCAGCAGCCGGCGAGGCAATCAGCCCCAGCATTTT
.	TRBV28	.	TRBJ2-3	CASTLRGTRHTDTQYF	TGTGCCAGCACCCTAAGGGGTACAAGGCACACAGATACGCAGTATTTT
.	TRBV7-9	.	TRBJ1-2	CASSPGVPNGYTF	TGTGCCAGCAGTCCAGGGGTCCCGAATGGCTACACCTTC
once	TRBV27	TRBD2	TRBJ2-3	CASSLGGRFTDTQYF	TGTGCCAGCAGTTTGGGCGGGAGGTTCACAGATACGCAGTATTTT
.	TRBV19	TRBD1	TRBJ1-5	CASSLGTGGQPQHF	TGTGCCAGTAGTCTCGGGACAGGGGGCCAGCCCCAGCATTTT
.	TRBV5-6	.	TRBJ1-1	CASSLRFNTEAFF	TGTGCCAGCAGCCTGCGCTTTAACACTGAAGCTTTCTTT
.	TRBV2	.	TRBJ2-7	CASGNDRDFYEQYF	TGTGCCAGCGGAAACGACCGGGACTTCTACGAGCAGTACTTC
.	TRBV28	TRBD2	TRBJ2-1	CASVGSGGPGVGQFF	TGTGCCAGCGTCGGATCGGGAGGCCCGGGGGTAGGGCAGTTCTTC
few	TRBV29-1	.	TRBJ1-3	CSGATNSGNTIYF	TGCAGCGGAGCGACGAACTCTGGAAACACCATATATTTT
.	TRBV10-3	TRBD1	TRBJ2-2	CAIRKTGPGTGELFF	TGTGCCATCAGAAAGACAGGGCCCGGGACCGGGGAGCTGTTTTTT
.	TRBV11-2	.	TRBJ1-1	CASSLPDGSTEAFF	TGTGCCAGCAGCCTTCCAGACGGGAGCACTGAAGCTTTCTTT
.	TRBV2	.	TRBJ1-1	CASSESRGGRTEAFF	TGTGCCAGCAGTGAATCCAGGGGCGGGCGGACTGAAGCTTTCTTT
.	TRBV11-2	.	TRBJ2-7	CASSSTGPSYEQYF	TGTGCCAGCAGCTCAACTGGACCCTCCTACGAGCAGTACTTC
.	TRBV27	.	TRBJ1-2	CASRKTQVGGYTF	TGTGCCAGCAGAAAAACCCAGGTTGGGGGCTACACCTTC
.	TRBV28	TRBD2	TRBJ2-3	CASSLSGGGDTDTQYF	TGTGCCAGCAGTTTATCGGGCGGGGGGGACACAGATACGCAGTATTTT
.	TRBV5-1	.	TRBJ2-3	CASSLLTPTDTQYF	TGCGCCAGCAGCTTGCTAACACCTACAGATACGCAGTATTTT
.	TRBV5-1	TRBD2	TRBJ2-5	CASSLVGGVGETQYF	TGCGCCAGCAGCTTGGTCGGGGGGGTCGGAGAGACCCAGTACTTC
few	TRBV28	.	TRBJ1-1	CASSSGPTEAFF	TGTGCCAGCAGTTCCGGACCTACGGAAGCTTTCTTT
.	TRBV6-5	TRBD1	TRBJ1-5	CASRPPGQGHQPQHF	TGTGCCAGCAGACCCCCGGGACAGGGCCATCAGCCCCAGCATTTT
.	TRBV15	.	TRBJ2-5	CATSRDIWQGGQETQYF	TGTGCCACCAGCAGAGACATCTGGCAGGGGGGTCAAGAGACCCAGTACTTC
.	TRBV4-2	TRBD2	TRBJ2-3	CASSPWASGSTDTQYF	TGTGCCAGCAGCCCGTGGGCTAGCGGTAGCACAGATACGCAGTATTTT
.	TRBV28	TRBD2	TRBJ2-7	CASRQPGTRFVEQYF	TGTGCCAGCAGGCAACCCGGGACTAGGTTTGTCGAGCAGTACTTC
.	TRBV28	TRBD2	TRBJ2-1	CATGTSGRGNEQFF	TGTGCCACCGGGACTAGCGGAAGGGGGAATGAGCAGTTCTTC
.	TRBV2	.	TRBJ1-5	CASSPQGSEQPQHF	TGTGCCAGCAGTCCACAGGGATCTGAGCAGCCCCAGCATTTT
.	TRBV28	TRBD1	TRBJ1-1	CASSLSGTVNTEAFF	TGTGCCAGCAGTTTATCCGGGACAGTGAACACTGAAGCTTTCTTT
.	TRBV7-8	.	TRBJ2-7	CASSLVLGLTSYEQYF	TGTGCCAGCAGCTTAGTTTTGGGACTTACTTCCTACGAGCAGTACTTC
.	TRBV11-1	TRBD2	TRBJ2-7	CASSVSRTSGRAGKDEQYF	TGTGCCAGCAGCGTGAGTAGGACTAGCGGGAGGGCTGGAAAAGACGAGCAGTACTTC
.	TRBV7-2	.	TRBJ1-1	CASRPGQWANEAFF	TGTGCCAGCAGACCCGGACAATGGGCAAATGAAGCTTTCTTT
.	TRBV19	.	TRBJ2-5	CASSGEQETQYF	TGTGCCAGTAGCGGGGAACAAGAGACCCAGTACTTC
few	TRBV27	.	TRBJ2-1	CASREADNEQFF	TGTGCCAGCAGGGAGGCAGACAATGAGCAGTTCTTC
.	TRBV20-1	.	TRBJ2-7	CSASQGSEQYF	TGCAGTGCTAGTCAGGGCTCCGAGCAGTACTTC
once	TRBV10-1	TRBD2	TRBJ2-7	CASSESRGRPSPYEQYF	TGCGCCAGCAGTGAGTCCCGCGGGAGGCCTTCTCCCTACGAGCAGTACTTC
.	TRBV2	.	TRBJ2-7	CASIREHLYEQYF	TGTGCCAGCATACGGGAACACCTCTACGAGCAGTACTTC
.	TRBV4-2	.	TRBJ2-3	CASSQKRWRDGADTQYF	TGTGCCAGCAGCCAAAAAAGATGGCGGGATGGGGCAGATACGCAGTATTTT
.	TRBV21-1	.	TRBJ1-2	CASSAHVRENYGYTF	TGTGCCAGCAGCGCTCATGTCAGGGAGAACTATGGCTACACCTTC
.	TRBV6-1	TRBD1	TRBJ1-2	CASSVGQSYGYTF	TGTGCCAGCAGTGTGGGACAGTCCTATGGCTACACCTTC
.	TRBV6-1	TRBD2	TRBJ2-1	CASSERTSGGEQFF	TGTGCCAGCAGTGAGCGGACTAGCGGGGGAGAGCAGTTCTTC
.	TRBV5-1	TRBD2	TRBJ2-7	CASSLDTSGRYEQYF	TGCGCCAGCAGCTTGGATACTAGCGGGAGGTACGAGCAGTACTTC
.	TRBV6-5	.	TRBJ2-7	CASRKPGEHEQYF	TGTGCCAGCAGGAAGCCCGGGGAACACGAGCAGTACTTC
.	TRBV5-5	TRBD1	TRBJ1-2	CASSLTGADYYGYTF	TGTGCCAGCAGCTTGACAGGGGCTGATTACTATGGCTACACCTTC
.	TRBV19	TRBD1	TRBJ1-5	CASSMGQGVPQHF	TGTGCCAGTAGTATGGGACAGGGAGTGCCCCAGCATTTT